Listed below are T cell receptor beta chains from one sample, sequenced in a study of Tregs in tolerant kidney transplant recipients. Profiled with immunoSEQ multiplex PCR; TCRdb holds only in-frame clones, not every one. The sample lists roughly 80,000 clones, 85% to 95% seen once, with around 0.32% in the top ten. Here the sequenced sample was Tregs from blood, taken before the transplant. Receptor source: a human donor who received a combined kidney and bone marrow transplant. Both conserved end residues are trimmed from each CDR3. Not all rows give a size; the values are once, few, many and, for expanded clones, a class.

v_call clone_size cdr3_aa
TRBV9 few ASSVGGVQETQY
TRBV28 . ASSLDATNEKLF
TRBV10-3 once AMGTGLMNTGELF
TRBV5-4 . ASSTQGAKNIQY
TRBV5-4 . ASSYTGLISGNTIY
TRBV6-5 . ASSYSYSGASYEQY
TRBV7-2 . ASSTRQGGNTEAF
TRBV7-2 . AIIAGGRYEQY
TRBV18 . ASSLGGQGNYGYT
TRBV27 . ASSNGQGPDTQY
TRBV14 . ASSQSEAHEQY
TRBV19 few ASSLTDTQY